These 22 T cell receptor beta chains share one sample of origin, sequenced in a study of long-term antiretroviral therapy in people with HIV. Investigators performed immunoSEQ version v3.0 at survey level. Clones were read by immunoSEQ multiplex PCR, and TCRdb kept only the in-frame ones, dropping some. The sample has about 18,000 clones, less than 80% seen once. The sequencing here drew on unsorted PBMCs, taken 0.3 years after starting antiretroviral therapy. All receptors derive from a woman aged 50 to 60 with HIV.

This clone was found a few times. The chain combines TRBV7-6 with TRBJ2-1, with 12 bases matching TRBD2. V dropped 2 bases and J dropped 7; count of bases not matched to a gene: 6. Germline loops: CDR1 SGHVS, CDR2 FNYEAQ. The CDR3 runs 16 residues. The CDR3 protein is CASSLWASGGGNEQFF. The DNA of the CDR3 is TGTGCCAGCAGCTTATGGGCTAGCGGGGGGGGAAATGAGCAGTTCTTC.

V usage is TRBV5-1 and J usage is TRBJ1-1; 8 bases line up with TRBD1. With V trimmed by 2 bases and J by 3 bases, 9 bases remained unmatched. The CDR3 consists of 16 residues. CDR1 is SGHRS and CDR2 is YFSETQ in the germline V gene. The CDR3 is CASSFKAGGRDTEAFF. CDR3 coding DNA: TGCGCCAGCAGCTTCAAGGCAGGGGGCAGAGACACTGAAGCTTTCTTT.

In this sample, this clone turned up a few times. For the CDR3, the DNA is TGTGCCAGCAGTTATCAGGGGGCAGCTGAAGCTTTCTTT. Translated, it gives CASSYQGAAEAFF. V and J are TRBV6-5 and TRBJ1-1, with 8 bases matching TRBD1. Germline CDR1 is MNHEY and CDR2 is SVGAGI. This CDR3 has 13 amino acids. Trimming at V came to 3 bases and at J to 6 bases, leaving 3 bases not matched to a gene.

The rearrangement joins TRBV30 to TRBJ2-5; D unresolved. V lost 8 bases to trimming and J lost 4 bases, with 17 bases between them. CDR3 length: 13 residues. The germline CDR1 and CDR2 sequences are GTSNPN and SVGIG (reference sequence). The CDR3 region has the DNA TGTGCCGGAAAGACACAGTTAGGAGAGACCCAGTACTTC. It specifies CAGKTQLGETQYF.

This clone was counted between two and nine times. The chain couples TRBV11-3 to TRBJ1-3, with no clear D. Germline V gives CDR1 SGHNT, CDR2 YENEEA. Trimming removed 0 bases from V and 1 base from J, with 7 bases in between. The length of the CDR3 is 15 residues. CDR3 residues: CASSLDSGSGNTIYF. The CDR3 bases are TGTGCCAGCAGCTTAGATTCGGGGTCTGGAAACACCATATATTTT.

The chain carries TRBV6-5 and TRBJ1-4; the D gene is possibly TRBD1 (5 bases). The V end was cut by 0 bases, the J end by 6 bases, with 11 bases between. The germline gives CDR1 MNHEY, CDR2 SVGAGI. The CDR3 is 15 amino acids. DNA of the CDR3: TGTGCCAGCAGTTACTCGGGGGGAGGGGATGAAAAACTGTTTTTT. It encodes CASSYSGGGDEKLFF.

This clone has a handful of counts. CDR3 region: CASSQYQGTYGYTF. For the CDR3, the DNA is TGTGCCAGCAGCCAATACCAAGGGACCTATGGCTACACCTTC. The chain combines TRBV4-2 with TRBJ1-2; maybe TRBD1 (5 bases). The ends were cut back, 2 bases at V and 4 bases at J, with 11 bases in the middle. Germline CDR1 is LGHNA and CDR2 is YNFKEQ. The CDR3 consists of 14 residues.

This chain links TRBV7-2 with TRBJ2-5; TRBD2 agrees at 10 bases. The ends lost 1 base at V and 5 bases at J; junction bases unmatched: 10. CDR3 size: 17 residues. The germline V gene has CDR1 SGHTA and CDR2 FQGNSA. In nucleotides, the CDR3 is TGTGCCAGCAGCTTAGGGCTAGCGGGGGCTACCTGGGAGACCCAGTACTTC. Translated, it gives CASSLGLAGATWETQYF.

Remarks on this clone: At one of its ends the junction is not consistent with the germline gene, which may arise from a read error. The chain joins TRBV5-8 to TRBJ1-2; tentatively, D is TRBD1 (6 bases). The length of the CDR3 is 11 residues. From germline, CDR1 is SGHTS and CDR2 YDEGEE. The chain's CDR3 is CASSLGQGFFF. CDR3 bases: TGTGCCAGCAGCTTGGGTCAGGGGTTCTTCTTC. The full variable domain, in which reference TRBV5-8 and TRBJ1-2 provide the parts outside the CDR3, is EAGVTQSPTHLIKTRGQQATLRCSPISGHTSVYWYQQALGLGLQFLLWYDEGEERNRGNFPPRFSGRQFPNYSSELNVNALELEDSALYLCASSLGQGFFFGSGTRLTVV.

V and J are TRBV18 and TRBJ1-1; the match to TRBD1 covers 11 bases. CDR1 is KGHSH, CDR2 LQKENI, per germline. CDR3 length: 15 residues. V trimming: 3 bases; J trimming: 4 bases; junction bases outside the gene matches: 4. CDR3 nucleotides: TGTGCCAGCTCACCCGGACAGGGGGCGAGCACTGAAGCTTTCTTT. Its protein product is CASSPGQGASTEAFF. The entire variable domain, with the rest obtained from reference TRBV18 and TRBJ1-1, is as follows: NAGVMQNPRHLVRRRGQEARLRCSPMKGHSHVYWYRQLPEEGLKFMVYLQKENIIDESGMPKERFSAEFPKEGPSILRIQQVVRGDSAAYFCASSPGQGASTEAFFGQGTRLTVV.

This chain links TRBV5-6 with TRBJ1-2; D gene unclear. The CDR3 contains 11 residues. Trimming stripped 1 base from V and 6 bases from J, with 4 bases between. CDR1 is SGHDT and CDR2 is YYEEEE in the germline V gene. For the CDR3, the DNA is TGTGCCAGCAGCTTGCTCGATGGCTACACCTTC. It codes for CASSLLDGYTF.

V and J are TRBV7-2 and TRBJ1-1, with D possibly matching TRBD1 (5 bases). Trimming took off 3 bases at V and 7 bases at J, with 9 bases between the two ends. The germline V gene has CDR1 SGHTA and CDR2 FQGNSA. The CDR3 runs to 12 residues. The CDR3 nucleotides are TGTGCCAGCAGCTTTGGGGGGGGTGAAGCTTTCTTT. Its translation is CASSFGGGEAFF.

The chain is built from TRBV6-1 and TRBJ2-1, with D unresolved. The V gene lost 6 bases and the J gene lost 4 bases, with 4 bases spanning the gap. CDR1 MNHNS and CDR2 SASEGT come from the germline V gene. This CDR3 comprises 11 residues. The CDR3 DNA reads as TGTGCCAGCAGGGGGTACAATGAGCAGTTCTTC. The encoded protein is CASRGYNEQFF.

This sequence joins TRBV19 and TRBJ2-3; weak D call: TRBD1 (5 bases). The CDR3 length is 16 residues. The germline V gene has CDR1 LNHDA and CDR2 SQIVND (reference sequence). Trimming shortened V by 2 bases and J by 0 bases, and 12 bases separated the two germline ends. CDR3 amino acids: CASSITGRASTDTQYF. Here the CDR3 DNA reads TGTGCCAGTAGTATAACCGGCAGGGCTAGCACAGATACGCAGTATTTT.

This chain joins TRBV6-5 and TRBJ2-7; no reliable D call. Germline V gives CDR1 MNHEY, CDR2 SVGAGI. The CDR3 contains 13 residues. Trimming cost V 0 bases and J 7 bases, with 10 bases left between them. The CDR3 DNA reads TGTGCCAGCAGTTACTCCCGCGTAGGAGAGCAGTACGTC. Its translation: CASSYSRVGEQYV.

The chain employs TRBV9 and TRBJ1-2; D unresolved. The CDR3 is 16 amino acids. The V end was cut by 0 bases, the J end by 5 bases, with 17 bases between. Germline CDR1 and CDR2: SGDLS and YYNGEE. The CDR3 DNA is TGTGCCAGCAGCGTAGCTACCGAGGGTAGAGGATATGGCTACACCTTC. Protein sequence: CASSVATEGRGYGYTF.

This clone was found a few times. The rearrangement uses TRBV2 and TRBJ1-6; possible D gene TRBD1, 5 bases. The germline V gene encodes CDR1 SNHLY and CDR2 FYNNEI. The CDR3 loop spans 14 amino acids. Trimming pared 7 bases from V and 5 bases from J, leaving 12 bases between. Here the CDR3 reads CASKVGTNNSPLHF. The CDR3 DNA sequence: TGTGCCAGCAAGGTCGGGACCAATAATTCACCCCTCCACTTT.

The chain uses TRBV6-5 and TRBJ1-1; TRBD1 might be the D (6 bases). This CDR3 is built from 15 residues. The germline gives CDR1 MNHEY, CDR2 SVGAGI. V gave up 2 bases and J gave up 4 bases, with 14 bases separating them. For the CDR3, the DNA is TGTGCCAGCAGTTACGCCCGGGGGGCGGGCACTGAAGCTTTCTTT. It specifies CASSYARGAGTEAFF.

This clone occurred a few times. The chain carries TRBV19 and TRBJ1-5; D unclear. CDR3 length equals 13 residues. The V gene lost 2 bases and the J gene lost 0 bases, with 2 bases spanning the gap. Germline CDR1 is LNHDA and CDR2 is SQIVND (reference sequence). The CDR3 is CASSISSNQPQHF. CDR3 coding DNA: TGTGCCAGTAGTATAAGTAGCAATCAGCCCCAGCATTTT.

The chain links TRBV19 to TRBJ1-5; D is unresolved. The V end was cut by 5 bases, the J end by 0 bases, with 11 bases between. The CDR3 runs 15 residues. Germline V gene data show CDR1 as LNHDA and CDR2 as SQIVND (reference sequence). The CDR3 region has the DNA TGTGCCAGTAGTCCCGTGAGGGTTAGCAATCAGCCCCAGCATTTT. This translates into CASSPVRVSNQPQHF. Looking up the rest from reference TRBV19 and TRBJ1-5 gives the full variable domain: DGGITQSPKYLFRKEGQNVTLSCEQNLNHDAMYWYRQDPGQGLRLIYYSQIVNDFQKGDIAEGYSVSREKKESFPLTVTSAQKNPTAFYLCASSPVRVSNQPQHFGDGTRLSIL.

The chain links TRBV5-1 to TRBJ1-1, with D hard to call. Trimming took off 2 bases at V and 3 bases at J, with 14 bases between the two ends. The CDR3 contains 15 residues. The germline gives CDR1 SGHRS, CDR2 YFSETQ. The CDR3 nucleotides are TGCGCCAGCAGCTTTAAGATGGGGTTGGACACTGAAGCTTTCTTT. Its protein is CASSFKMGLDTEAFF.

J is TRBJ1-1 and V is TRBV11-1; the D gene is possibly TRBD1 (6 bases). Germline-derived CDR1 and CDR2 are SGHAT and FQDESV (reference sequence). The CDR3 consists of 14 residues. The V gene lost 2 bases and the J gene lost 0 bases, with 7 bases spanning the gap. The CDR3 protein is CASSLRDMNTEAFF. DNA for the CDR3: TGTGCCAGCAGCTTACGGGACATGAACACTGAAGCTTTCTTT.